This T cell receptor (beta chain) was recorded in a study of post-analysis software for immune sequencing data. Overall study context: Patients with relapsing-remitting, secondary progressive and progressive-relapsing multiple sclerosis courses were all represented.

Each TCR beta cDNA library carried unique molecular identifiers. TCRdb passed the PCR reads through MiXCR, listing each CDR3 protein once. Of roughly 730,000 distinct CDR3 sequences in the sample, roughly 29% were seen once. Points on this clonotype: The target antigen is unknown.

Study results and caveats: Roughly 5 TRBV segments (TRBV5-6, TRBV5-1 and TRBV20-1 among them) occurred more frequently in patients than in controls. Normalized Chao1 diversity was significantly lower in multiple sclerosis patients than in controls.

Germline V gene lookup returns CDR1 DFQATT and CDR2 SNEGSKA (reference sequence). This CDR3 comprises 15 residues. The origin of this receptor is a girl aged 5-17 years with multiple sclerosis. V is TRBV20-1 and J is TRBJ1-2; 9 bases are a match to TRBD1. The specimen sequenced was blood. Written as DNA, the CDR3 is TGCGGGATGGGGACAGGGATTTCGGGTAACTATGGCTACACCTTC. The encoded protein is CGMGTGISGNYGYTF.